This T cell receptor beta chain was sequenced for a study of T cells in Graves' hyperthyroidism and ophthalmopathy. To note about this clonotype: Its antigen is as yet unknown. Being one base from a much bigger clone, this may be a read error.

It was RNA transcripts that yielded the amplified TCR beta CDR3 regions. A set of HTBI primers served as the primers for a first-round RT-PCR of the TCR CDR3. TCRdb re-called the multiplex PCR reads through MiXCR, storing one row per CDR3 protein. Among about 520,000 distinct CDR3 sequences listed, 24% were seen once. Study results and caveats: Also found in blood were most expanded thyroid clonotypes above 0.001.

Subjects with ophthalmopathy showed a Clinical Activity Score no lower than 3, a NOSPECS grade no lower than 4, and a duration shorter than 3 months. Reasons for excluding patients were uncontrolled infection, other autoimmune disease, pregnancy or lactation. The germline gives CDR1 MNHEY, CDR2 SVGEGT. The CDR3 has 15 amino acids. This clonotype originated in a woman aged 25 to 39 with Graves' ophthalmopathy. The chain combines TRBV6-2 or TRBV6-3 with TRBJ2-2; 8 bases align to TRBD1. The sample taken for sequencing was blood. In DNA, the CDR3 is TGTGCCGGCAGATGGACAGGGAAGAACACCGGGGAGCTGTTTTTT. Translation: CAGRWTGKNTGELFF.